A selection of T cell receptor beta chains follows, all from one sample in a study of blood T cell repertoires in COVID-19. The assay was immunoSEQ multiplex PCR, and TCRdb's table has in-frame clones only and misses some. The sample lists about 35,000 clones; about four fifths were seen once. Sequencing used peripheral blood. These receptor sequences come from a man aged 45-60 years with acute or convalescent COVID-19. CDR3s include the opening cysteine and the closing phenylalanine or tryptophan.

j_call cdr3_length v_call cdr3_aa
TRBJ2-7 13 TRBV7-9 CASSRQVSYEQYF
TRBJ2-7 21 TRBV5-1 CASSLAFVSGLLPPSAYEQYF
TRBJ2-7 14 TRBV6-2/TRBV6-3 CASTPRTGGDEQYF
TRBJ1-1 14 TRBV5-4 CASKEGGTNTEAFF
TRBJ2-7 14 TRBV18 CASSPVQVTGEQYF
TRBJ1-5 15 TRBV29-1 CSASTLSGSNQPQHF
TRBJ2-1 16 TRBV5-6 CASSRGTGESYNEQFF
TRBJ2-6 16 TRBV5-5 CASSLSGVPGANVLTF
TRBJ1-2 17 TRBV14 CASSLTGRAGGGYGYTF
TRBJ2-7 15 TRBV19 CASSIKFSTSYEQYF
TRBJ1-2 14 TRBV5-1 CASSFRTGNYGYTF
TRBJ2-6 14 TRBV10-3 CAITAGSGANVLTF
TRBJ2-7 15 TRBV19 CASSWDNGVYYEQYF
TRBJ2-1 16 TRBV7-7 CASSRTASGSYNEQFF
TRBJ2-7 14 TRBV11-2 CASSFLTTPYEQYF
TRBJ2-3 15 TRBV29-1 CSAALTASSTDTQYF
TRBJ1-2 16 TRBV5-1 CASSPFPEDPVYGYTF
TRBJ1-1 11 TRBV18 CASSLRNEAFF
TRBJ2-5 12 TRBV18 CASSNGAETQYF
TRBJ2-1 20 TRBV18 CASSPRVSSGGAPSDNEQFF
TRBJ2-2 15 TRBV5-1 CASSRGREATGELFF
TRBJ2-4 16 TRBV5-6 CASSWGQGLAKNIQYF
TRBJ1-1 13 TRBV12-3/TRBV12-4 CASSRRAGTEAFF
TRBJ1-4 16 TRBV7-8 CASSLRGGFTNEKLFF
TRBJ2-1 18 TRBV4-2 CASSQGMIGTISYNEQFF
TRBJ2-3 14 TRBV18 CASSLGIGTDTQYF
TRBJ1-5 15 TRBV2 CASSAGTLLNQPQHF
TRBJ2-7 13 TRBV7-8 CASSFGRGDEQYF
TRBJ1-6 14 TRBV3-1/TRBV3-2 CASSQGQPNSPLHF
TRBJ2-1 13 TRBV6-4 CASSDRDYNEQFF
TRBJ1-1 12 TRBV13 CASSQGGTEAFF
TRBJ1-4 14 TRBV5-1 CTSRPGVTNEKLFF
TRBJ2-4 14 TRBV15 CATSRAPTVDIQYF
TRBJ1-6 11 TRBV28 CASSLGQTSHF
TRBJ2-2 15 TRBV5-4 CASSVAGLASGELFF
TRBJ2-7 18 TRBV3-1/TRBV3-2 CASSHDVIRTSRYYEQYF
TRBJ2-7 15 TRBV6-2/TRBV6-3 CASSYGTSGSYEQYF